This is a list of T cell receptor beta chains from one sample in a study of blood T cell repertoires in COVID-19. Profiling relied on immunoSEQ multiplex PCR, and the TCRdb table lists in-frame clones only, not all of them. The sample lists around 200,000 clones, about nine tenths occurring once. The source material was peripheral blood. These receptor sequences come from a man younger than 35 with active or convalescent COVID-19. The CDR3 runs from the conserved cysteine through the conserved F or W. D genes are given only for firm matches. Rows may omit the clone size; those that give it use once, few, many or a size class.

J: TRBJ2-3
D: TRBD1
size: -
V: TRBV27
DNA: TGTGCCAGCAGCACAGGGGGCGAAACAGATACGCAGTATTTT
CDR3: CASSTGGETDTQYF

J: TRBJ2-1
D: TRBD2
size: -
V: TRBV12-5
DNA: TGTGCTAGTGTTCCGACTAGCGGGAGGGATGAGCAGTTCTTC
CDR3: CASVPTSGRDEQFF

J: TRBJ1-2
D: -
size: -
V: TRBV7-5
DNA: TGTGTCAGAAGCTCTAGGACAGGGGGTGACTATGGCTACACCTTC
CDR3: CVRSSRTGGDYGYTF

J: TRBJ1-4
D: -
size: -
V: TRBV5-1
DNA: TGCGCCAGCAGCTCGTTCGACGGAGCTAATGAAAAACTGTTTTTT
CDR3: CASSSFDGANEKLFF

J: TRBJ1-5
D: -
size: -
V: TRBV21-1
DNA: TGTGCCAGCAGCCCTTCCGGGGGTCGTCAGGCCCTGGGACATCAGCCCCAGCATTTT
CDR3: CASSPSGGRQALGHQPQHF

J: TRBJ1-2
D: TRBD1
size: -
V: TRBV18
DNA: TGTGCCAGCTCACCGGACAGGGCAAACTATGGCTACACCTTC
CDR3: CASSPDRANYGYTF

J: TRBJ2-1
D: TRBD2
size: -
V: TRBV2
DNA: TGTGCCAGCACCGCGAGCGGGGGGCAATACAATGAGCAGTTCTTC
CDR3: CASTASGGQYNEQFF

J: TRBJ2-1
D: -
size: once
V: TRBV2
DNA: TGTGCCAGCAAGGAACAGGGAAACAAACCCTACAATGAGCAGTTCTTC
CDR3: CASKEQGNKPYNEQFF

J: TRBJ2-7
D: TRBD1
size: -
V: TRBV7-9
DNA: TGTGCCAGCAGCTTGGGACAGATGGATGCGGAGCAGTACTTC
CDR3: CASSLGQMDAEQYF

J: TRBJ1-1
D: -
size: few
V: TRBV28
DNA: TGTGCCAGCAGTGCTAATGAGGGTAGAAGCACTGAAGCTTTCTTT
CDR3: CASSANEGRSTEAFF

J: TRBJ2-3
D: TRBD2
size: -
V: TRBV30
DNA: TGTGCCTGGAGTGGTGGTTCCCTAGCGGGGGGCCGGGCCACAGATACGCAGTATTTT
CDR3: CAWSGGSLAGGRATDTQYF

J: TRBJ2-7
D: -
size: once
V: TRBV21-1
DNA: TGTGCCAGCACCCGTGGCCTCTACGAGCAGTACTTC
CDR3: CASTRGLYEQYF

J: TRBJ2-4
D: TRBD1
size: -
V: TRBV10-3
DNA: TGTGCCATCAGTGAGAGGGACAGAGGGGCCAAAAACATTCAGTACTTC
CDR3: CAISERDRGAKNIQYF

J: TRBJ2-7
D: -
size: -
V: TRBV5-1
DNA: TGCGCCAGCAGCTCTCCGGTAGACTACGAGCAGTACTTC
CDR3: CASSSPVDYEQYF

J: TRBJ1-2
D: TRBD1
size: once
V: TRBV15
DNA: TGTGCCACCAGCAGAGCCTCCAGGACAGGGGGCTATGGCTACACCTTC
CDR3: CATSRASRTGGYGYTF

J: TRBJ2-5
D: -
size: -
V: TRBV5-6
DNA: TGTGCCAGCAGTTGGACAATCCAAGAGACCCAGTACTTC
CDR3: CASSWTIQETQYF

J: TRBJ1-6
D: TRBD1
size: once
V: TRBV18
DNA: TGTGCCAGCTCACGGGACAGACAAAATTCACCCCTCCACTTT
CDR3: CASSRDRQNSPLHF

J: TRBJ2-7
D: -
size: -
V: TRBV5-1
DNA: TGCGCCAGCAGCTTGGCCCTTGGCGGGGCCTACGAGCAGTACTTC
CDR3: CASSLALGGAYEQYF

J: TRBJ1-2
D: -
size: -
V: TRBV7-2
DNA: TGTGCCAGCAGCTTAAGGGAGGTCTATGGCTACACCTTC
CDR3: CASSLREVYGYTF

J: TRBJ1-2
D: TRBD1
size: -
V: TRBV7-2
DNA: TGTGCCAGCAGCTATGGGGACAGGGCCTATGGCTACACCTTC
CDR3: CASSYGDRAYGYTF

J: TRBJ1-3
D: -
size: -
V: TRBV7-6
DNA: TGTGCCAGCAGCTTAGACCCGCTTCCGGACTTATCTGGAAACACCATATATTTT
CDR3: CASSLDPLPDLSGNTIYF

J: TRBJ2-2
D: -
size: -
V: TRBV2
DNA: TGTGCCAGCAGCGACAACAGCAACACCGGGGAGCTGTTTTTT
CDR3: CASSDNSNTGELFF

J: TRBJ1-5
D: TRBD1
size: -
V: TRBV10-3
DNA: TGTGCCACCTCACCGAAGACAGGGGGAGGAAGAAGCAATCAGCCCCAGCATTTT
CDR3: CATSPKTGGGRSNQPQHF

J: TRBJ1-2
D: -
size: -
V: TRBV5-1
DNA: TGCGCCAGCAGCGTTCAACCGGACAGCATCTATGGCTACACCTTC
CDR3: CASSVQPDSIYGYTF

J: TRBJ2-3
D: TRBD2
size: few
V: TRBV7-8
DNA: TGTGCCAGCAGCACTCGACTAGCGAGCACAGATACGCAGTATTTT
CDR3: CASSTRLASTDTQYF

J: TRBJ2-1
D: -
size: -
V: TRBV5-4
DNA: TGTGCCAGCAGCTTGGTTGGGGGCCGTGAGCAGTTCTTC
CDR3: CASSLVGGREQFF

J: TRBJ2-7
D: TRBD2
size: -
V: TRBV7-9
DNA: TGTGCCAGCAGCTCCCCTCAGCGGGAGGTGTACGAGCAGTACTTC
CDR3: CASSSPQREVYEQYF

J: TRBJ2-1
D: TRBD2
size: -
V: TRBV24-1
DNA: TGTGCCACCAGTGATGGGACTAGCATTGGCTCCTACAATGAGCAGTTCTTC
CDR3: CATSDGTSIGSYNEQFF

J: TRBJ1-5
D: TRBD1
size: once
V: TRBV2
DNA: TGTGCCAGCAGTAGGGACAGGGCGGAGAATCACCCCCAGCATTTT
CDR3: CASSRDRAENHPQHF

J: TRBJ2-5
D: TRBD1
size: -
V: TRBV7-9
DNA: TGTGCCAGCAGCTCCTCGACAGGGTTACAAGAGACCCAGTACTTC
CDR3: CASSSSTGLQETQYF

J: TRBJ2-5
D: TRBD1
size: once
V: TRBV7-2
DNA: TGTGCCAGCAGGCGGACAGGCCAAGAGACCCAGTACTTC
CDR3: CASRRTGQETQYF

J: TRBJ2-3
D: -
size: -
V: TRBV2
DNA: TGTGCCAGCAGCCGGCGGGGGCCGGGAGATACGCAGTATTTT
CDR3: CASSRRGPGDTQYF

J: TRBJ2-5
D: TRBD1
size: -
V: TRBV7-9
DNA: TGTGCCAGCAGCTTACGACAGGGGTCCCTTGAGACCCAGTACTTC
CDR3: CASSLRQGSLETQYF

J: TRBJ1-2
D: -
size: -
V: TRBV3-1/TRBV3-2
DNA: TGTGCCAGCAGCCAAGAGTTGGGCAGCTATGGCTACACCTTC
CDR3: CASSQELGSYGYTF

J: TRBJ1-3
D: -
size: -
V: TRBV3-1/TRBV3-2
DNA: TGTGCCAGCACCCAAAAAGGCGGTGGAAACACCATATATTTT
CDR3: CASTQKGGGNTIYF

J: TRBJ2-7
D: -
size: -
V: TRBV6-6
DNA: TGTGCCAGCAGTTACCCCCCGGGACAAAACTACGAGCAGTACTTC
CDR3: CASSYPPGQNYEQYF

J: TRBJ1-2
D: -
size: -
V: TRBV12-3/TRBV12-4
DNA: TGTGCCAGCAGTCCTGGGAGGAACTATGGCTACACCTTC
CDR3: CASSPGRNYGYTF

J: TRBJ1-2
D: -
size: few
V: TRBV6-5
DNA: TGTGCCAGCACTCAGGGATATGGCTACACCTTC
CDR3: CASTQGYGYTF

J: TRBJ2-3
D: -
size: -
V: TRBV30
DNA: TGTGCCTGGAGTGGGACTACAGATACGCAGTATTTT
CDR3: CAWSGTTDTQYF

J: TRBJ2-1
D: TRBD2
size: -
V: TRBV10-3
DNA: TGTGCCATCAGTCCTCTAGCGGACCCCTACAATGAGCAGTTCTTC
CDR3: CAISPLADPYNEQFF

J: TRBJ2-7
D: TRBD2
size: -
V: TRBV4-2
DNA: TGTGCCAGCAGCCATATCCTAGCGGAGAGCGAGCAGTACTTC
CDR3: CASSHILAESEQYF